This T cell receptor (beta chain) is drawn from a study of HIV-infected patients and healthy controls. Turning to the study itself: All patients had undetectable virus after a further year of therapy, most of the 16 by the second bleed.

Overall study findings and caveats: During therapy, HIV-associated CDR3s fell significantly in frequency, while CMV-associated CDR3s did not change significantly.

Alpha and beta constant-region primers primed reverse transcription of approximately 460 ng RNA. Each of the alpha and beta chains got its own library through chain-specific third strand synthesis with indices. MiXCR was run by TCRdb on the 5' RACE reads, yielding one entry per CDR3 protein. The sample contains some 4,300 distinct CDR3 sequences, around 5.2% of which appear only once. Roughly three months, about 14 weeks, into antiretroviral therapy, follow-up blood was collected. Whole blood was used without fractionation, so all unsorted peripheral T cells were included. Enrollment excluded donors with tumors, hepatitis B or C, or recent vaccination. Trimming left V 0 bases short and J 4 bases short, with 12 bases between. The CDR3 is 15 residues long. CDR1 is MGHRA and CDR2 is YSYEKL in the germline V gene. This clonotype was observed at least ten times. Antigen specificity is unknown.

This receptor was identified in an adult with HIV infection. V is TRBV4-1 and J is TRBJ1-1; D call uncertain. Sequences were derived from blood, sampled during antiretroviral therapy. The CDR3: CASSQDRGLVTEAFF. DNA for the CDR3: TGCGCCAGCAGCCAAGATCGGGGTCTCGTCACTGAAGCTTTCTTT.